The 16 T cell receptor beta chains presented below share a single source sample, sequenced in a study of OX40 agonist ivuxolimab in advanced cancers. Clones were sequenced by immunoSEQ multiplex PCR, and TCRdb holds only the in-frame ones, with some missing. The table lists around 94,000 clones, 92% of them singletons. This specimen consisted of CD4+ or CD8+ T cells sorted from blood, obtained in a trial of the OX40 agonist ivuxolimab. The source of these receptors is an adult with an advanced solid tumor such as melanoma, head and neck, liver or kidney cancer.

The genes are TRBV9 and TRBJ1-1, with D uncertain. V was clipped by 0 bases and J by 3 bases, with 3 bases between them. The CDR3 consists of 12 residues. The V gene's germline CDR1 is SGDLS and CDR2 YYNGEE. The CDR3: CASSVGYTEAFF. The CDR3 DNA reads as TGTGCCAGCAGCGTAGGGTACACTGAAGCTTTCTTT.

This chain links TRBV27 with TRBJ1-3, with D perhaps matching TRBD1 (6 bases). The length of the CDR3 is 15 residues. Germline-derived CDR1 and CDR2 are MNHEY and SMNVEV (reference sequence). The V end was cut by 7 bases, the J end by 2 bases, with 15 bases between. For the CDR3, the DNA is TGTGCCAGCACCAAAACAGGGTTACCTGGAAACACCATATATTTT. It translates to CASTKTGLPGNTIYF.

V is TRBV6-1 and J is TRBJ2-7; D may match TRBD1 or TRBD2 (5 bases each). The CDR3 is made up of 13 amino acids. Trimming left V 11 bases short and J 3 bases short, with 17 bases between. Germline CDR1 reads MNHNS; CDR2 reads SASEGT. Here the CDR3 DNA reads TGTGCCGGCCGGGACCCGCTATACTACGAGCAGTACTTC. Amino acid sequence: CAGRDPLYYEQYF.

V usage is TRBV11-2 and J usage is TRBJ1-2; a weak D match, TRBD1 (5 bases). This CDR3 comprises 13 residues. V was pared by 4 bases and J by 5 bases, with 11 bases between. Germline CDR1 SGHAT, CDR2 FQNNGV. The CDR3 DNA reads TGTGCCAGCAGCTCGGGGCGGGGGTATGGCTACACCTTC. Amino acid sequence: CASSSGRGYGYTF.

The J gene is TRBJ2-3, the V gene TRBV19; D may correspond to TRBD1 or TRBD2 (5 bases each). The length of the CDR3 is 15 residues. Germline-derived CDR1 and CDR2 are LNHDA and SQIVND (reference sequence). Trimming shortened V by 5 bases and J by 6 bases, and 18 bases separated the two germline ends. In DNA, the CDR3 is TGTGCCAGTAGTTCGGGACCCCCTCCGGCGGATACGCAGTATTTT. Its protein product is CASSSGPPPADTQYF.

The CDR3 region has the DNA TGTGCCAGCCTTACGTCGGACTCCTTAAACACAGATACGCAGTATTTT. Translation: CASLTSDSLNTDTQYF. The chain employs TRBV2 and TRBJ2-3; D may be TRBD2 (5 bases). This CDR3 contains 16 residues. V lost 8 bases, J lost 2 bases, and 20 bases lay in between. CDR1 and CDR2 (germline): SNHLY, FYNNEI.

The chain carries TRBV9 and TRBJ1-3; TRBD1 is a possible D gene (5 bases). This CDR3 has 14 amino acids. The V gene lost 3 bases and the J gene lost 4 bases, with 11 bases spanning the gap. Germline V lookup: CDR1 SGDLS, CDR2 YYNGEE. The CDR3 DNA is TGTGCCAGCAGCGACGGGGGGGTCGGAAACACCATATATTTT. It yields the protein CASSDGGVGNTIYF.

The sample holds one count of this clone. The chain has TRBV5-4 and TRBJ2-2; weak D call: TRBD1 (5 bases). Trimming stripped 4 bases from V and 4 bases from J, with 11 bases between. Germline V gene data show CDR1 as SGHNT and CDR2 as YYREEE (reference sequence). The CDR3 has 14 amino acids. This CDR3 reads CASSITGTTGELFF. The DNA of the CDR3 is TGTGCCAGCAGCATTACAGGTACCACCGGGGAGCTGTTTTTT.

This CDR3 reads CASSLSMGYEQYF. The CDR3 DNA follows: TGTGCCAGCAGTTTATCGATGGGCTACGAGCAGTACTTC. V usage is TRBV27 and J usage is TRBJ2-7, with unresolved D. The CDR3 extends over 13 amino acids. Looked up from germline, CDR1 is MNHEY and CDR2 is SMNVEV (reference sequence). V lost 0 bases and J 3 bases, leaving 6 bases between the germline ends.

The V call is TRBV4-3, the J call TRBJ2-3; D is uncertain. Germline CDR1 and CDR2: LGHNA and YSLEER. The V and J ends lost 1 base and 3 bases respectively, with 11 bases between them. The CDR3 runs to 15 residues. CDR3: CASSQGAAQTDTQYF. The CDR3 DNA reads as TGCGCCAGCAGCCAAGGGGCGGCACAAACAGATACGCAGTATTTT.

The CDR3 region is CASSQTKPGAKNIQYF. The CDR3 bases are TGCGCCAGCAGCCAAACCAAGCCGGGGGCCAAAAACATTCAGTACTTC. This sequence joins TRBV4-3 and TRBJ2-4; the D gene is possibly TRBD2 (5 bases). The CDR3 has 16 amino acids. V was clipped by 2 bases and J by 1 base, with 12 bases between them. Germline lookup yields CDR1 LGHNA and CDR2 YSLEER.

The chain links TRBV5-1 to TRBJ1-1; D perhaps matches TRBD1 (6 bases). V lost 7 bases to trimming and J lost 0 bases, with 16 bases between them. The CDR3 totals 15 residues. The germline gives CDR1 SGHRS, CDR2 YFSETQ. DNA of the CDR3: TGCGCCAGCCAAACAGGGACTTCCATGAACACTGAAGCTTTCTTT. It specifies CASQTGTSMNTEAFF.

V gene TRBV5-1 combines with J gene TRBJ2-7; D ambiguous. Between the trimmed V and J ends, which lost 4 bases and 3 bases, there was a span of 5 bases. The CDR3 runs 11 residues. The germline V gene has CDR1 SGHRS and CDR2 YFSETQ. CDR3 coding DNA: TGCGCCAGCAGCCAAAGCTACGAGCAGTACTTC. Its protein is CASSQSYEQYF.

The J gene is TRBJ2-7, the V gene TRBV27, with 9 positions matching TRBD1. CDR1 and CDR2 (germline): MNHEY, SMNVEV (reference sequence). V shed 6 bases, J shed 3 bases, and the junction held 6 bases outside the gene matches. The CDR3 length is 14 residues. CDR3 sequence (DNA): TGTGCCAGCAGCGGGACAGGGTTTAACTACGAGCAGTACTTC. It is translated as CASSGTGFNYEQYF.

The rearrangement links TRBV4-1 to TRBJ2-1; D uncertain. Germline lookup yields CDR1 MGHRA and CDR2 YSYEKL. CDR3 size: 18 residues. V was clipped by 0 bases and J by 0 bases, with 15 bases between them. The CDR3 protein is CASSQDSLSGASYNEQFF. The DNA of the CDR3 is TGCGCCAGCAGCCAAGATTCCCTCTCTGGCGCCTCCTACAATGAGCAGTTCTTC.

V gene TRBV27 combines with J gene TRBJ1-1, with D perhaps TRBD1 (6 bases). CDR1 is MNHEY, CDR2 SMNVEV, per germline (reference sequence). CDR3 size: 13 residues. V lost 3 bases and J lost 5, with 10 bases in between. This CDR3 reads CASSLDSTTEAFF. Here the CDR3 DNA reads TGTGCCAGCAGTTTGGACAGCACTACTGAAGCTTTCTTT.